The clone carrying this TCR beta chain was found a few times. Its cognate antigen is unknown. Germline assignment: CDR1 MDHEN and CDR2 SYDVKM. Losses at the gene ends were 3 bases for V and 2 bases for J; bases not matched to a gene: 10. This CDR3 has 16 residues. This specimen belongs to a study of beta chain features in type 1 diabetes. Study conclusions and caveats: VDJ junctions sequenced from type 1 diabetes patients showed fewer insertions and more deletions.

Expressed TCRB transcripts were sequenced after all isolated RNA was converted to cDNA. Data came from immunoSEQ multiplex PCR; TCRdb stores just in-frame clones and leaves some out. This table holds over 300,000 clones, around 7.6% found once. The TCR originated in a young woman in good health. This chain connects TRBV28 to TRBJ2-7, with 7 nucleotides matching TRBD2. Sequencing was performed on central memory CD4+ T cells from blood. CDR3 protein: CASSFHLAELTYEQYF. For the CDR3, the DNA is TGTGCCAGCAGTTTTCACCTAGCGGAACTAACCTACGAGCAGTACTTC.